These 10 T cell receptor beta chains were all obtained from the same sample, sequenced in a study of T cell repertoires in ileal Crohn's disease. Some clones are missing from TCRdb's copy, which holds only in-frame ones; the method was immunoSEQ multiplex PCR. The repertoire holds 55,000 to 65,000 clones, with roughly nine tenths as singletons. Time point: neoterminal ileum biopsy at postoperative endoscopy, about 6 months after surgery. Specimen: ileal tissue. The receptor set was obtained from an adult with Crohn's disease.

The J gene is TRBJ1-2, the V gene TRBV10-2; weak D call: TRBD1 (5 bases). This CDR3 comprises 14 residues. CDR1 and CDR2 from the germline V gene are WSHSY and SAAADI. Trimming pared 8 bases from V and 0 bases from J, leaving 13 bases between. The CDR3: CASRKGQSNYGYTF. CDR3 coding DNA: TGCGCCAGCCGAAAGGGGCAGTCTAACTATGGCTACACCTTC.

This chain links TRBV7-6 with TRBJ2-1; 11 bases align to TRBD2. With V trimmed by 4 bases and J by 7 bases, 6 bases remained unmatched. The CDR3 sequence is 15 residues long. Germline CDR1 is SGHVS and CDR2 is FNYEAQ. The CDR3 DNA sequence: TGTGCCAGCAGCTCGATAGCGGGAGGGCGGAATGAGCAGTTCTTC. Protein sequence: CASSSIAGGRNEQFF.

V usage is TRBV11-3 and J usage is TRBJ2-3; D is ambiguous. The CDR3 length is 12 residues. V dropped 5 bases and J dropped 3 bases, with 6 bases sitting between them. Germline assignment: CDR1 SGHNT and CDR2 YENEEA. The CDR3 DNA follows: TGTGCCAGCAGCCCACAAACAGATACGCAGTATTTT. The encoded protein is CASSPQTDTQYF.

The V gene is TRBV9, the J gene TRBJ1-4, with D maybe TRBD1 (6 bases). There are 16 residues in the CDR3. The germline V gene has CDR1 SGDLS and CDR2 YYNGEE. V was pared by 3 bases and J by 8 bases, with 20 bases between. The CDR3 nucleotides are TGTGCCAGCAGCGCAAGAGACAGGCCGATGGGAGAAAAACTGTTTTTT. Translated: CASSARDRPMGEKLFF.

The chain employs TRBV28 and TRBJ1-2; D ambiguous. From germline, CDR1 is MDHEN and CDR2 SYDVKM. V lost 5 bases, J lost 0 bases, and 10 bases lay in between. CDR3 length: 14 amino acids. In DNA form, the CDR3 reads TGTGCCAGCAGTGCGAGCCACTCTAACTATGGCTACACCTTC. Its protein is CASSASHSNYGYTF.

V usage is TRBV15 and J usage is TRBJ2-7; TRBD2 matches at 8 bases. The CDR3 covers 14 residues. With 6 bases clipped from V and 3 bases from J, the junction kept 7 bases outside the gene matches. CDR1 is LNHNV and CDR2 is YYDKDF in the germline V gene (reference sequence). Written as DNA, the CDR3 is TGTGCCACCAGTTCCGGGACTAGTGACTACGAGCAGTACTTC. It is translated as CATSSGTSDYEQYF.

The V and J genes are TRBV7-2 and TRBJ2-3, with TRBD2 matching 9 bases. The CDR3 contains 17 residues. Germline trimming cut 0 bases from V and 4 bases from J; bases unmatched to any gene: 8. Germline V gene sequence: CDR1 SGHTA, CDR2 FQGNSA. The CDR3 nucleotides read TGTGCCAGCAGCTTAGCTTTAATAGCGGGGGCGGCAGATACGCAGTATTTT. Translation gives CASSLALIAGAADTQYF.

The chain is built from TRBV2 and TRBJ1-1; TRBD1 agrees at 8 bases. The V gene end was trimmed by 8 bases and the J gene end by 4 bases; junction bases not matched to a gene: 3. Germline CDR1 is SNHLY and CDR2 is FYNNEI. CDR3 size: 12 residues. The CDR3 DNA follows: TGTGCCAGCGAAACAGGGGGCACTGAAGCTTTCTTT. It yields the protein CASETGGTEAFF.

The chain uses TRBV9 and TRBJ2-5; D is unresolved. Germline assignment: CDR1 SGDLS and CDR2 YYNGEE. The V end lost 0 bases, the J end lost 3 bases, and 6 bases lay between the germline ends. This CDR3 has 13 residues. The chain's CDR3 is CASSVAAEETQYF. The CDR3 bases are TGTGCCAGCAGCGTAGCCGCAGAAGAGACCCAGTACTTC. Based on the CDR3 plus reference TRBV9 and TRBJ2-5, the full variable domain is DSGVTQTPKHLITATGQRVTLRCSPRSGDLSVYWYQQSLDQGLQFLIQYYNGEERAKGNILERFSAQQFPDLHSELNLSSLELGDSALYFCASSVAAEETQYFGPGTRLLVL.

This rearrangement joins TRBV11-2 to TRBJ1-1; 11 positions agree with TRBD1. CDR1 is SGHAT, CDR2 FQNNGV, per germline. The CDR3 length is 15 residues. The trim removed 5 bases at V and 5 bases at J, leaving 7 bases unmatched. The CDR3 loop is CASSLGTGGRTEAFF. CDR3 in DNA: TGTGCCAGCAGCCTCGGGACAGGGGGACGAACTGAAGCTTTCTTT.